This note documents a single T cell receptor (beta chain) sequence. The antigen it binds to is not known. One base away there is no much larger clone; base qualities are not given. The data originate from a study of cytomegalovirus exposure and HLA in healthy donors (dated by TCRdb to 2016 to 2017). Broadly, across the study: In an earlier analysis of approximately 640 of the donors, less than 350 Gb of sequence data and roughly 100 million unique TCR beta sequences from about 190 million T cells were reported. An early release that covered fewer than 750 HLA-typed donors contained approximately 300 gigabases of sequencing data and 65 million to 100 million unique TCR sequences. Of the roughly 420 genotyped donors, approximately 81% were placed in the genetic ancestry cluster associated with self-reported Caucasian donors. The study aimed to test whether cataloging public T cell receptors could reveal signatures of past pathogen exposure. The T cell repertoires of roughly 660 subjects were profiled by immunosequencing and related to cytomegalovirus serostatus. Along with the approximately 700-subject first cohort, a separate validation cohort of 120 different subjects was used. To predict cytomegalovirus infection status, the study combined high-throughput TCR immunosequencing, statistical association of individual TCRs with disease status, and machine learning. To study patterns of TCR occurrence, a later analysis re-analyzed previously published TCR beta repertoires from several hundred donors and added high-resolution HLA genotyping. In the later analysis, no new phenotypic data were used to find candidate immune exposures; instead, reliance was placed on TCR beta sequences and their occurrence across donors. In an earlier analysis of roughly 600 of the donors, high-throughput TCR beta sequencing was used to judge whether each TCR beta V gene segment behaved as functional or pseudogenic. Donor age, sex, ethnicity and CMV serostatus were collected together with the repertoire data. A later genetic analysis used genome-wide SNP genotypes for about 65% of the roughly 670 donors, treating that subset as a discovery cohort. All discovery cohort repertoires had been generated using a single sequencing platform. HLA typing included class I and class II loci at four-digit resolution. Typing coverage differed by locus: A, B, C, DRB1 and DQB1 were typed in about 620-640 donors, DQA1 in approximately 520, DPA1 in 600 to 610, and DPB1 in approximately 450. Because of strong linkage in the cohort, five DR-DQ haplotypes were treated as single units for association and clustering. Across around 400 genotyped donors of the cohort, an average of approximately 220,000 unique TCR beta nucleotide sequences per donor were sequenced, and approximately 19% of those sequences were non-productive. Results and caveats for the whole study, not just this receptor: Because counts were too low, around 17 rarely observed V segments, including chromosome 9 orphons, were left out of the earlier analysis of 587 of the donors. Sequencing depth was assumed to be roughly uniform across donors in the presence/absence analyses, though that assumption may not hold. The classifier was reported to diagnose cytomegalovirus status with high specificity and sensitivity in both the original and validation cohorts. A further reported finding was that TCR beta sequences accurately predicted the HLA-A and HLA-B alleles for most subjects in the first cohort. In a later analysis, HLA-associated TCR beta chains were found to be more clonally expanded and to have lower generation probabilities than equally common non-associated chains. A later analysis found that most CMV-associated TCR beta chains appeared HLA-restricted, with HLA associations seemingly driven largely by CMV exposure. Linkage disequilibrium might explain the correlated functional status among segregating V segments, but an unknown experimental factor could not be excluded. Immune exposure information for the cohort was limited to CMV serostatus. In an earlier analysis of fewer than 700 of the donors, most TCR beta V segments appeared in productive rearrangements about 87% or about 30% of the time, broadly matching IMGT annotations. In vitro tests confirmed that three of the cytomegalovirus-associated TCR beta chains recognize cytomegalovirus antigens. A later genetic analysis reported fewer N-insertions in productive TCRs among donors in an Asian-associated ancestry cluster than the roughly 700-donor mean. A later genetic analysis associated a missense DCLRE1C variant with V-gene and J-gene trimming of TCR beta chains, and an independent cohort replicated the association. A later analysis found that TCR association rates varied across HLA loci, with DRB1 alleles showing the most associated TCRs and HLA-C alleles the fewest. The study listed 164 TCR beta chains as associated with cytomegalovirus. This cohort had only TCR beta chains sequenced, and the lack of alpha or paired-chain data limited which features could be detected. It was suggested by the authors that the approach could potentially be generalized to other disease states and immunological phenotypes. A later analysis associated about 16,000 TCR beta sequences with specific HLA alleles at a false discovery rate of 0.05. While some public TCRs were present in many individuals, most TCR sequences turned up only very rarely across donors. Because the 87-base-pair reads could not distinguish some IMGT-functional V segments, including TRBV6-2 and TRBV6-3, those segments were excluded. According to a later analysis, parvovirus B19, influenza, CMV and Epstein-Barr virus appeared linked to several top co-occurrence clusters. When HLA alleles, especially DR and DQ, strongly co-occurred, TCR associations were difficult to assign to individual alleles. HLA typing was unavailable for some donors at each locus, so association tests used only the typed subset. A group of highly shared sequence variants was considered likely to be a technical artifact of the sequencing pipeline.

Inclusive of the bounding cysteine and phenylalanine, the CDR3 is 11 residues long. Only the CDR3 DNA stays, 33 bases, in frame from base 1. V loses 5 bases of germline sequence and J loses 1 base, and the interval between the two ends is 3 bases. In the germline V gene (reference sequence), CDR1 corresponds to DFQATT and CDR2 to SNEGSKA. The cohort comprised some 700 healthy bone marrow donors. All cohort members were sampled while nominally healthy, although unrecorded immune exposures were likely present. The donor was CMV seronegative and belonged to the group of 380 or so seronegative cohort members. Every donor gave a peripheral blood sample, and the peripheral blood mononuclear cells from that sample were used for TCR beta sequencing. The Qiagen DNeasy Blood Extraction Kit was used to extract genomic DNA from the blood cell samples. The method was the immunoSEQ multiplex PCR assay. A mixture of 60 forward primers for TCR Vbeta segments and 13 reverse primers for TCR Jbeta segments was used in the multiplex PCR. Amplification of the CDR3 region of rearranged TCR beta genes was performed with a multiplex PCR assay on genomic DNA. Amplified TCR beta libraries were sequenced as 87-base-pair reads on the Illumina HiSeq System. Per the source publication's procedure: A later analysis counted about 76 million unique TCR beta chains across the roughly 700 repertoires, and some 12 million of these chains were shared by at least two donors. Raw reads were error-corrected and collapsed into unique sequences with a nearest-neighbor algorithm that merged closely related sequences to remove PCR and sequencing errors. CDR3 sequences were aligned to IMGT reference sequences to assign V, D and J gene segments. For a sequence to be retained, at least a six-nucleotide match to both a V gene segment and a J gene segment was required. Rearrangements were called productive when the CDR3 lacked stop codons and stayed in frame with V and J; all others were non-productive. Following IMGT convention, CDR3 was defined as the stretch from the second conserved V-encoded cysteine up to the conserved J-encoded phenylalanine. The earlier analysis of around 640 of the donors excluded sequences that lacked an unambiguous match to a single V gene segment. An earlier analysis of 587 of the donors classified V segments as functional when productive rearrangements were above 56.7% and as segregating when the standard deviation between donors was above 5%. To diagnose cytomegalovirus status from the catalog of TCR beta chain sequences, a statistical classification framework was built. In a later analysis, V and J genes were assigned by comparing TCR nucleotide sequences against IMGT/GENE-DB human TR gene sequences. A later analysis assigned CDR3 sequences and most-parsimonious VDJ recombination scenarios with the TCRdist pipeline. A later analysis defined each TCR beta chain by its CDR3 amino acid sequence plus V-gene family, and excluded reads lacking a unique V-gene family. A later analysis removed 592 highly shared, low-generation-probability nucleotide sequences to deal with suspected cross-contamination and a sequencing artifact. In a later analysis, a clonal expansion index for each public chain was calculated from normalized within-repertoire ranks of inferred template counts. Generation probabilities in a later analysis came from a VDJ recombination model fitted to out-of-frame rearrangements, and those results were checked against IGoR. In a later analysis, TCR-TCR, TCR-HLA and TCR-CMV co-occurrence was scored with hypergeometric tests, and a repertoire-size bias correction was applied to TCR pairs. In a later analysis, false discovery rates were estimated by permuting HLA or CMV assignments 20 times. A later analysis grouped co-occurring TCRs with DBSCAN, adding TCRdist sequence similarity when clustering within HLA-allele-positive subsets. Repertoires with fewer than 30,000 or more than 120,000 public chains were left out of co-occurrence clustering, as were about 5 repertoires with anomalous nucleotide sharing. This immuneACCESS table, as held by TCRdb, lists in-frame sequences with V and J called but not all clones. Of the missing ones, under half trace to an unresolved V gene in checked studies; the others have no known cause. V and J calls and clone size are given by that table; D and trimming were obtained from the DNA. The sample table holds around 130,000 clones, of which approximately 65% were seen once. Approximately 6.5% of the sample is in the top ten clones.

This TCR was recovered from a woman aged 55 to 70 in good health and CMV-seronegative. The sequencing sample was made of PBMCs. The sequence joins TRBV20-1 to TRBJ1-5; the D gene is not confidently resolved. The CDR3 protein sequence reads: CSASSNQPQHF. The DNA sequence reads TGCAGTGCTTCGAGCAATCAGCCCCAGCATTTT.